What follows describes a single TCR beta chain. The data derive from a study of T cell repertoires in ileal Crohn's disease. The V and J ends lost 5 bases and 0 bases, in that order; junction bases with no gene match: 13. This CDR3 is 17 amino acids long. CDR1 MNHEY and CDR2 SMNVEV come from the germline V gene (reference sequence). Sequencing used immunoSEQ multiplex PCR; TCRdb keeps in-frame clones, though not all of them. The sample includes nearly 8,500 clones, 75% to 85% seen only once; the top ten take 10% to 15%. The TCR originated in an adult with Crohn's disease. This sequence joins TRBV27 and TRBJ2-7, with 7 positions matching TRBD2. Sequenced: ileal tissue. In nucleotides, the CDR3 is TGTGCCAGCAGTCCGTCTAGCGGAATAACCTCCTCCTACGAGCAGTACTTC. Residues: CASSPSSGITSSYEQYF.